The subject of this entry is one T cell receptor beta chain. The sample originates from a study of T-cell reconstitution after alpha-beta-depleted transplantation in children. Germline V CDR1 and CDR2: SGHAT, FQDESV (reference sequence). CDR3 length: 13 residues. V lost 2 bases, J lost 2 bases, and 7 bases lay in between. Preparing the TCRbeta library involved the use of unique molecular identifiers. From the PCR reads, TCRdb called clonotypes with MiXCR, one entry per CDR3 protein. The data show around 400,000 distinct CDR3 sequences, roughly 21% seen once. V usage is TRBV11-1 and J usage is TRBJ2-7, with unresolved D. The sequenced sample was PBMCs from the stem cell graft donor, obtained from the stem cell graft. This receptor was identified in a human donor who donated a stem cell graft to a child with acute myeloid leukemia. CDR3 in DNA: TGTGCCAGCAGCTTAAAGAGAGCCTACGAGCAGTACTTC. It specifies CASSLKRAYEQYF. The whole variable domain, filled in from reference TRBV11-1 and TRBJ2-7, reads EAEVAQSPRYKITEKSQAVAFWCDPISGHATLYWYRQILGQGPELLVQFQDESVVDDSQLPKDRFSAERLKGVDSTLKIQPAELGDSAMYLCASSLKRAYEQYFGPGTRLTVT.